This T cell receptor beta chain was captured by sequencing in a study of shared clonotypes between healthy human individuals (TCRdb year 2020). As for the study more broadly: Three men and a couple of women, aged 18 to 49 years, made up the cohort. Per donor, three plates each were used for CD4 naive and CD4 memory, two for CD8 naive, and one for CD8 memory. To estimate repertoire size and how much clonotype sharing occurs between individuals, the study deeply sequenced the blood TCR repertoires of 4 to 6 healthy adults. Different laboratories and diverse techniques were used to prepare libraries and sequence TCR repertoires, to increase sequencing depth and limit assay-specific biases. Between about 0.8 and 9 billion PBMCs per donor were obtained by leukapheresis.

Donors were healthy HIV-negative adults with no recently reported acute infections or vaccinations. Every donor was a Caucasian adult living in Nashville, Tennessee, USA. Magnetic negative selection was used to enrich CD4+ T cells, after which naive cells were positively selected on CD45RA and the negative fraction became the memory subset. Blood was obtained by leukapheresis, after which PBMCs were separated by Ficoll-Histopaque density gradient centrifugation and cryopreserved in liquid nitrogen vapor phase. Analytical flow cytometry was used to check the purity and quantity of each magnetically sorted T cell population. From each sorted fraction, genomic DNA was isolated and quantified by UV absorbance on a Nanodrop 2000c. TCR CDR3 regions were amplified from genomic DNA by multiplex PCR using the deep immunoSEQ assay. Genomic DNA extracted from each cell subset was distributed evenly over all wells of several immunoSEQ 96-well plates, and each plate served as one replicate. Each replicate PCR for sorted subsets received around 200 ng genomic DNA, equal to around 32,000 T cell genomes. Purified libraries were quantified with a Qubit 3.0 fluorometer, sized on a Bioanalyzer 2100, and re-quantified with the KAPA Library Quantification kit. A separate single-read 150-cycle Illumina NextSeq 550 flow cell was used to sequence each immunoSEQ 96-well plate. The source study handled its data this way. Because the immunoSEQ output held only junctional sequences and lacked quality scores, the filtering could not match the filtering applied to full-length reads. Sequences were annotated with PyIR, a Python wrapper for IgBLAST v1.9, using IMGT germline references to assign V/J genes and CDR3. Reads with weak V/J assignments (E-value above 1e-6), missing CDR3, stop codons, out-of-frame junctions, or ambiguous translated residues were removed. V3J clonotypes were defined as sequences sharing an identical inferred V gene, J gene, and CDR3 amino acid sequence. Percentage overlap between repertoires was computed as shared unique clonotypes divided by the size of the smaller repertoire. RTK rarefaction, the Chao1 estimator, and Recon v2.1 estimates of unobserved clonotypes were used to assess repertoire richness. OLGA was used to compute generation probabilities for all TCRbeta clonotypes that the gDNA method yielded from a few donors. What TCRdb holds here is the immuneACCESS table cut down to in-frame rearrangements. Part of the clones is not present; checked against another copy, under half of the missing clones reflect an unresolved V gene, and the others are unexplained. Clone size and V and J calls were adopted from that table, with D and trimming inferred from the DNA. In all, the sample holds millions of clones, and 90% to 95% of those were seen once. In total, the top ten clones hold around 0.14% of the sample.

On this clone: The target of this receptor is not known. Per-nucleotide qualities are absent, and no much larger clonotype sits a single base away.

Study-wide conclusions, independent of this receptor: Naive subsets generally had larger estimated clonotype richness than memory subsets did. Because the study included a small number of donors, the genetic and exposure-history diversity represented was limited. Higher generation probabilities were observed for clonotypes shared by all four sorted-subset donors than for non-shared clonotypes. When a few donors were compared, the shared fraction of clonotypes was about 5% for naive CD4, around 3.6% for naive CD8, about 2.5% for memory CD4, and around 0.37% for memory CD8. Sampling was restricted to blood, and TCR repertoires in tissues likely differ from the TCR repertoires found in blood. Incomplete sequencing was indicated by rarefaction of sorted-subset datasets, despite the large sequencing depth. Based on pairwise subsampling, the degree of clonotype sharing among donors was expected to be affected by sequencing depth.

Sequencing was performed on naive CD4+ T cells sorted from blood. The meaning of the sample's cell subset or site label: CD45RA+ positively selected. This TCR derives from a man aged 18 to 29 in good health.

In nucleotides, the sequence is TGTGCCAGCAGGAAACCAGGGGGACGGGAGCAGTACTTC. Translation gives CASRKPGGREQYF. The chain is made from TRBV6-6 and TRBJ2-7, and 7 junctional nucleotides match TRBD1. CDR3 length: 13 amino acids, cysteine to phenylalanine. The CDR3 DNA has 39 bases and is translated from base 1. The germline V gene (reference sequence) supplies CDR1 MNHNY and CDR2 SVGAGI. After removal of 6 bases from V and 7 bases from J, the junction retains 9 bases not matched to a gene.